A selection of T cell receptor beta chains follows, all from one sample in a study of blood T cell repertoires in COVID-19. Libraries were prepared by immunoSEQ multiplex PCR; TCRdb keeps only in-frame clonotypes and omits some of them. The sample holds tens of thousands of clones; approximately 90% are singletons and the top ten take around 8.3%. Sequences were obtained from peripheral blood. The receptors were sampled from a middle-aged woman with active COVID-19. CDR3s include the opening cysteine and the closing phenylalanine or tryptophan. D genes are given only for firm matches. Some rows have no size entry. The others give once, few or many, or a class for an expanded clone.

D	size	V	J	CDR3	DNA
.	.	TRBV5-1	TRBJ2-5	CASSLSGSPQETQYF	TGCGCCAGCAGCTTGTCGGGGAGCCCACAAGAGACCCAGTACTTC
TRBD1	.	TRBV2	TRBJ1-1	CVQGQGLGTNTEAFF	TGCGTCCAGGGACAGGGGTTAGGTACGAACACTGAAGCTTTCTTT
TRBD2	.	TRBV20-1	TRBJ2-1	CSASLALAGGRNEQFF	TGCAGTGCTAGTCTCGCACTAGCGGGGGGGCGTAATGAGCAGTTCTTC
.	.	TRBV3-1/TRBV3-2	TRBJ2-3	CASSQDRATDTQYF	TGTGCCAGCAGCCAAGATCGCGCAACAGATACGCAGTATTTT
TRBD2	.	TRBV11-3	TRBJ2-1	CASSLRGGRNEQFF	TGTGCCAGCAGCTTACGGGGGGGCCGGAATGAGCAGTTCTTC
TRBD2	.	TRBV5-4	TRBJ2-5	CASSHAGGARETQYF	TGTGCCAGCAGTCACGCGGGGGGGGCTCGGGAGACCCAGTACTTC
TRBD1	.	TRBV5-4	TRBJ2-5	CASSADRGAETQYF	TGTGCCAGCAGCGCGGACAGGGGCGCGGAGACCCAGTACTTC
TRBD2	.	TRBV7-3	TRBJ2-1	CASSPIAGGYNEQFF	TGTGCCAGCAGCCCCATAGCGGGGGGTTACAATGAGCAGTTCTTC
.	.	TRBV12-3/TRBV12-4	TRBJ2-5	CASSLSETQYF	TGTGCCAGCAGTTTATCGGAGACCCAGTACTTC
TRBD1	.	TRBV10-3	TRBJ1-1	CAISEGDRINTEAFF	TGTGCCATCAGTGAGGGGGACAGGATCAACACTGAAGCTTTCTTT
TRBD1	.	TRBV5-8	TRBJ1-1	CASSFSGQGSTEAFF	TGTGCCAGCAGCTTCTCCGGACAGGGATCCACTGAAGCTTTCTTT
TRBD1	.	TRBV11-3	TRBJ1-1	CASSLTWAGGTEAFF	TGTGCCAGCAGCTTAACGTGGGCAGGGGGCACTGAAGCTTTCTTT
.	.	TRBV12-3/TRBV12-4	TRBJ1-6	CASSPLQYGTLHF	TGTGCCAGCAGCCCATTACAGTATGGAACCCTCCACTTT
.	.	TRBV14	TRBJ2-3	CASSQQRGGLTDTQYF	TGTGCCAGCAGCCAACAACGTGGCGGGCTCACAGATACGCAGTATTTT
.	.	TRBV5-1	TRBJ2-7	CASSLGGGWGEQYF	TGCGCCAGCAGCTTGGGCGGGGGCTGGGGCGAGCAGTACTTC
.	.	TRBV27	TRBJ1-4	CASSWIGEEKLFF	TGTGCCAGCAGTTGGATAGGGGAAGAAAAACTGTTTTTT
.	few	TRBV6-5	TRBJ1-4	CASSQGRTNEKLFF	TGTGCCAGCAGCCAGGGGAGAACTAATGAAAAACTGTTTTTT
TRBD1	.	TRBV5-1	TRBJ2-5	CASSSAGDRGRETQYF	TGCGCCAGCAGCTCCGCTGGGGACAGGGGCCGCGAGACCCAGTACTTC
.	.	TRBV18	TRBJ1-4	CASSPQGRAEKLFF	TGTGCCAGCTCCCCGCAGGGGCGTGCTGAAAAACTGTTTTTT
.	.	TRBV7-3	TRBJ2-7	CASSQSGNYEQYF	TGTGCCAGCAGCCAATCGGGAAACTACGAGCAGTACTTC
TRBD1	once	TRBV2	TRBJ1-5	CASKPNEGDRNQPQHF	TGTGCCAGCAAACCCAACGAGGGGGACAGGAATCAGCCCCAGCATTTT
TRBD1	once	TRBV12-5	TRBJ1-6	CASGLDGAGGLNSPLHF	TGTGCTAGTGGTTTGGACGGGGCAGGGGGACTTAATTCACCCCTCCACTTT
.	.	TRBV4-1	TRBJ2-3	CASSQGSGIRGVANTQYF	TGCGCCAGCAGCCAAGGGTCAGGTATCAGGGGAGTTGCGAATACGCAGTATTTT
TRBD1	.	TRBV18	TRBJ1-5	CASSPQPDRDSNQPQHF	TGTGCCAGCTCACCCCAACCGGACAGGGATAGCAATCAGCCCCAGCATTTT
TRBD2	.	TRBV27	TRBJ2-3	CASSLSFGSGGAGRTDTQYF	TGTGCCAGCAGTTTATCGTTCGGTAGCGGGGGGGCCGGTCGCACAGATACGCAGTATTTT
TRBD1	.	TRBV7-8	TRBJ1-6	CASIGQGDSPLHF	TGTGCCAGCATAGGACAGGGGGATTCACCCCTCCACTTT
.	.	TRBV11-2	TRBJ1-3	CASSFSRDSGNTIYF	TGTGCCAGCAGCTTTTCAAGAGACTCTGGAAACACCATATATTTT
.	.	TRBV9	TRBJ2-3	CASSPTLSGGTDTQYF	TGTGCCAGCAGCCCTACCCTCAGCGGAGGGACAGATACGCAGTATTTT
TRBD1	.	TRBV9	TRBJ1-1	CASSVDGQANTEAFF	TGTGCCAGCAGCGTAGACGGACAGGCTAACACTGAAGCTTTCTTT
.	.	TRBV19	TRBJ1-5	CASSITPLAAGSNQPQHF	TGTGCCAGTAGTATAACTCCCCTGGCGGCGGGGAGCAATCAGCCCCAGCATTTT
TRBD2	.	TRBV5-4	TRBJ2-3	CASSLGLARSTDTQYF	TGTGCCAGCAGCTTGGGACTAGCGCGGAGCACAGATACGCAGTATTTT
.	.	TRBV24-1	TRBJ2-1	CATSDPSSYNEQFF	TGTGCCACCAGTGACCCGAGCTCCTACAATGAGCAGTTCTTC
.	.	TRBV5-4	TRBJ2-2	CASSPGQGRNTGELFF	TGTGCCAGCAGCCCCGGGCAGGGGAGAAACACCGGGGAGCTGTTTTTT
.	.	TRBV5-1	TRBJ2-7	CASSLQGGPSGEQYF	TGCGCCAGCAGCCTCCAGGGGGGCCCCTCGGGGGAGCAGTACTTC
TRBD2	.	TRBV23-1	TRBJ2-1	CASRSRGGSSYNEQFF	TGCGCCAGCCGATCGCGGGGGGGAAGCTCCTACAATGAGCAGTTCTTC
.	once	TRBV7-9	TRBJ1-2	CASTIQGNNGYTF	TGTGCCAGCACCATCCAGGGAAACAATGGCTACACCTTC
TRBD1	.	TRBV24-1	TRBJ2-7	CATSPGTAPYEQYF	TGTGCCACCAGTCCCGGGACAGCACCCTACGAGCAGTACTTC
.	.	TRBV5-1	TRBJ1-5	CASSSDGQPNQPQHF	TGCGCCAGCAGCTCCGACGGACAACCCAATCAGCCCCAGCATTTT
.	.	TRBV18	TRBJ1-1	CASSPRNLNTEAFF	TGTGCCAGCTCACCACGTAACTTGAACACTGAAGCTTTCTTT
TRBD2	.	TRBV20-1	TRBJ2-5	CSASTTAGGPQETQYF	TGCAGTGCTAGTACCACAGCGGGGGGGCCCCAAGAGACCCAGTACTTC
TRBD1	.	TRBV20-1	TRBJ1-3	CSASYRGFAGNTIYF	TGCAGTGCTAGTTACAGGGGGTTTGCTGGAAACACCATATATTTT
.	.	TRBV12-3/TRBV12-4	TRBJ2-2	CASNPTVTGELFF	TGTGCCAGCAACCCGACAGTTACCGGGGAGCTGTTTTTT
TRBD1	.	TRBV5-4	TRBJ1-2	CASSVDRANGYTF	TGTGCCAGCAGCGTGGACAGGGCGAATGGCTACACCTTC
TRBD2	.	TRBV6-5	TRBJ2-5	CASSTGLGETQYF	TGTGCCAGCAGTACCGGACTAGGGGAGACCCAGTACTTC
.	.	TRBV5-6	TRBJ2-7	CASSLRGGVKNEQYF	TGTGCCAGCAGCTTGCGGGGCGGGGTGAAAAACGAGCAGTACTTC
.	few	TRBV28	TRBJ1-1	CASSRGGGDTEAFF	TGTGCCAGCTCCCGTGGGGGGGGAGACACTGAAGCTTTCTTT
.	.	TRBV7-2	TRBJ1-2	CASSLSGANYGYTF	TGTGCCAGCAGCTTATCAGGGGCAAACTATGGCTACACCTTC